This T cell receptor beta chain was captured in a study of blood T cell repertoires in COVID-19. The wider study: Acute-phase and convalescent COVID-19 samples originated in the United States, Italy and Spain.

The CDR3 extends over 16 amino acids. In germline, CDR1 is LNHNV, CDR2 YYDKDF (reference sequence). V was pared by 3 bases and J by 0 bases, with 12 bases between. Per the authors' pipeline: Amplified reference gene primers provided the basis for estimating nucleated cell counts. The protocol was immunoSEQ multiplex PCR, while the TCRdb copy is restricted to in-frame clones and leaves out a portion. V and J calls and clone size follow that table, whereas D and trimming were derived from the DNA. The table has 200,000 or so clones, 70% to 90% seen once. The rearrangement uses TRBV15 and TRBJ2-1; a weak D match, TRBD1 (5 bases). The TCR was taken from a man aged 55-75 years with acute or convalescent COVID-19. The specimen was peripheral blood. The CDR3 here is CATSRGPGSSYNEQFF. The CDR3 nucleotides are TGTGCCACCAGCAGGGGGCCGGGTAGCTCCTACAATGAGCAGTTCTTC.